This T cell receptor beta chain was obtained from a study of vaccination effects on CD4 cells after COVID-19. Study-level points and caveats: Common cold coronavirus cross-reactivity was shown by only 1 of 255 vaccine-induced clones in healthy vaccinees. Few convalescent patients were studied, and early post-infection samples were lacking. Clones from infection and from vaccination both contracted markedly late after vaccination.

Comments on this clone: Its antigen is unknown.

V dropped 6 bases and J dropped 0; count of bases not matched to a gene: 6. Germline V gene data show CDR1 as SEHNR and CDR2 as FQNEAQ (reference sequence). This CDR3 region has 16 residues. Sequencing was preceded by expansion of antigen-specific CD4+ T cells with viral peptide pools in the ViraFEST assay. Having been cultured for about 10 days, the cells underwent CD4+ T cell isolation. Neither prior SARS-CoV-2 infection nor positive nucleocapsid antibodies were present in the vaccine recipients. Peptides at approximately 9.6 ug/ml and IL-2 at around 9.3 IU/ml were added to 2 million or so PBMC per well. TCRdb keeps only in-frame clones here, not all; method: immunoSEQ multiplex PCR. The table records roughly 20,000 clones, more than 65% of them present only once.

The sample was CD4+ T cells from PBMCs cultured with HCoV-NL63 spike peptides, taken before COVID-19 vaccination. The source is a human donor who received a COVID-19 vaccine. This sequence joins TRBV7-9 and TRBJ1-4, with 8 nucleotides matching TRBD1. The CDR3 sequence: CASRPGQGATNEKLFF. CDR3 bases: TGTGCCAGCAGACCAGGACAGGGAGCAACTAATGAAAAACTGTTTTTT. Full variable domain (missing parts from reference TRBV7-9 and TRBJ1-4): DTGVSQNPRHKITKRGQNVTFRCDPISEHNRLYWYRQTLGQGPEFLTYFQNEAQLEKSRLLSDRFSAERPKGSFSTLEIQRTEQGDSAMYLCASRPGQGATNEKLFFGSGTQLSVL.